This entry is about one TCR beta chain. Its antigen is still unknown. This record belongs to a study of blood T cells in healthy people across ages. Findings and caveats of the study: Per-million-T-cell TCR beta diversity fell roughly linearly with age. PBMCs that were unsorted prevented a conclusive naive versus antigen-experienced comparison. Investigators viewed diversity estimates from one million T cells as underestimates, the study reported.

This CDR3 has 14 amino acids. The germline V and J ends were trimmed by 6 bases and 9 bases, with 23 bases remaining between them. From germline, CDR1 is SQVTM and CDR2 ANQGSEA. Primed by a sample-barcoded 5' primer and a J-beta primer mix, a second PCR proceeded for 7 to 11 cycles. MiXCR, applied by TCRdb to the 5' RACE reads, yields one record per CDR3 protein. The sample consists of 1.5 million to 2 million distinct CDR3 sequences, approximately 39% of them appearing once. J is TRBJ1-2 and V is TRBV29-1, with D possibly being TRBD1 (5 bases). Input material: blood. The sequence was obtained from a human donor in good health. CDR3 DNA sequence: TGCAGCGTCGGCCCGGGACTGAGGACCTCAAGCTACACCTTC. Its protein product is CSVGPGLRTSSYTF.